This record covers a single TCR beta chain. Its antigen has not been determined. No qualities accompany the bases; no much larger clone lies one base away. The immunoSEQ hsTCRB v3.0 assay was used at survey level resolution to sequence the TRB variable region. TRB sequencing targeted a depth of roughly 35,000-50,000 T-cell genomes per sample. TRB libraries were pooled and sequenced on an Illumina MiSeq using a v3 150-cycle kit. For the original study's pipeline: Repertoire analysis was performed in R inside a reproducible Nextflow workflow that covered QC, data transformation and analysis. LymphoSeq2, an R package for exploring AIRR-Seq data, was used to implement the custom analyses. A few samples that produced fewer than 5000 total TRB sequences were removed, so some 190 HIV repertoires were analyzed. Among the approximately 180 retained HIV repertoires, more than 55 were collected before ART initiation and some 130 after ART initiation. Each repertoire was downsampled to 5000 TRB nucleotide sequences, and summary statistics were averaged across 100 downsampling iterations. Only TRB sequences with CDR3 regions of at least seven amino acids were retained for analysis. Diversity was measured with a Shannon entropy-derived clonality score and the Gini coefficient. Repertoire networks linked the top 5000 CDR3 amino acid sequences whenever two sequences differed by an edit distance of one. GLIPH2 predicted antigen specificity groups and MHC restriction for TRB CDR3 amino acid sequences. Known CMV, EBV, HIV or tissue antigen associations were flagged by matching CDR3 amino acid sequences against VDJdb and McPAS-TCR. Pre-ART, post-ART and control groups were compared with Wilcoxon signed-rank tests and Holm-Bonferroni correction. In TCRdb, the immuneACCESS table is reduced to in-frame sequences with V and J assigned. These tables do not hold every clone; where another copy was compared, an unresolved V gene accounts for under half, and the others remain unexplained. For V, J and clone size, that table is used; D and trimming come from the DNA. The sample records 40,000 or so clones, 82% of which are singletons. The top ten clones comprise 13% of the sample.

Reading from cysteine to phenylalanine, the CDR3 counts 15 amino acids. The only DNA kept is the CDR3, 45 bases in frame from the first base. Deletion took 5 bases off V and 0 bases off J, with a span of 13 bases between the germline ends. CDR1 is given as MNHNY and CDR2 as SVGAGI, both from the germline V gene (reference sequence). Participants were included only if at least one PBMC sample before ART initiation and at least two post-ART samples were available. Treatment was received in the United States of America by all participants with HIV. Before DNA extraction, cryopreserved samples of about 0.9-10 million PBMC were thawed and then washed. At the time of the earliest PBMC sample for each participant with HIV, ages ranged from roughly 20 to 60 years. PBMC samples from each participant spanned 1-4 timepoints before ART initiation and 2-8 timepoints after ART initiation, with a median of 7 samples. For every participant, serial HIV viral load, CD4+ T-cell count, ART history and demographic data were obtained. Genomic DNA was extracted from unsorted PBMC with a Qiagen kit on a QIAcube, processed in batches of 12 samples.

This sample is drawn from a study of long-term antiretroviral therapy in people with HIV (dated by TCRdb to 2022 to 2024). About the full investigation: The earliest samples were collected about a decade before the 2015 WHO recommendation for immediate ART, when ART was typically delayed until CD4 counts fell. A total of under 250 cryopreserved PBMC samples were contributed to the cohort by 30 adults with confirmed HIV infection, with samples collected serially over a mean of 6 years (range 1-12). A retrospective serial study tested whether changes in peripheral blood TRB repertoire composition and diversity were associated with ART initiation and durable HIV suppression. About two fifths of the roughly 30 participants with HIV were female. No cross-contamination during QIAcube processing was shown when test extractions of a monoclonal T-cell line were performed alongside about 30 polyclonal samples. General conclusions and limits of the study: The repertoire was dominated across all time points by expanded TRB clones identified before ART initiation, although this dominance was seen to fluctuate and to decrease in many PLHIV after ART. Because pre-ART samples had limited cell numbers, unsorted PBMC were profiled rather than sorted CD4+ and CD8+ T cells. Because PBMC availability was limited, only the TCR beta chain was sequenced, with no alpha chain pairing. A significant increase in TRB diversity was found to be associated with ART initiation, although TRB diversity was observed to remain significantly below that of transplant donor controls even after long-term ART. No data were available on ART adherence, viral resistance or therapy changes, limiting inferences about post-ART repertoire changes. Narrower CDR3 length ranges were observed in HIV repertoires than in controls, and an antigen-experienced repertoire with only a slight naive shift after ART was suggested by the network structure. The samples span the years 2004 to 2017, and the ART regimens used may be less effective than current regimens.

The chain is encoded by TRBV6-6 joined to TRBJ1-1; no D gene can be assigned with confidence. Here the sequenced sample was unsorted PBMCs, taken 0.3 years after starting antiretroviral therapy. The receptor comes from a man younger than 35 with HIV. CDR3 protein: CASSPLTPMNTEAFF. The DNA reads TGTGCCAGCAGTCCATTGACACCTATGAACACTGAAGCTTTCTTT.